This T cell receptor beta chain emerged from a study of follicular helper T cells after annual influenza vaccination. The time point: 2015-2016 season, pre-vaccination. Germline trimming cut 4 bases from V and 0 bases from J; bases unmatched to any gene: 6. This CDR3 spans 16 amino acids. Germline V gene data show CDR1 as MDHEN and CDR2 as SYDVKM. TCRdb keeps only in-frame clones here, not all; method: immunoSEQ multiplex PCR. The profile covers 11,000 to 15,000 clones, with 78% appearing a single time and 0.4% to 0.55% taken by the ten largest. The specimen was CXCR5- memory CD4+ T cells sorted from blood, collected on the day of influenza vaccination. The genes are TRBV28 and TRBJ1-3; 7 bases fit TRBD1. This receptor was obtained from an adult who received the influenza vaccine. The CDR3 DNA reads TGTGCCAGCAGTTCAGGGACAGTACTCTCTGGAAACACCATATATTTT. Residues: CASSSGTVLSGNTIYF.